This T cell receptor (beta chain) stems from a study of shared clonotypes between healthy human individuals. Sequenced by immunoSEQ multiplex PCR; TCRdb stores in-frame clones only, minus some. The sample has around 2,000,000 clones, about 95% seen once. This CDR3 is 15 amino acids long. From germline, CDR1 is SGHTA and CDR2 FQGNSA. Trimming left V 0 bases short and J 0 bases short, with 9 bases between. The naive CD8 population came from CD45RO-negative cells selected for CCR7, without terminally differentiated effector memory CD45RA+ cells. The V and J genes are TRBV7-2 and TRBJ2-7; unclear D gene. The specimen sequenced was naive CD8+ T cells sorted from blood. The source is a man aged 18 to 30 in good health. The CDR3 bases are TGTGCCAGCAGCTTAGCGGCCAGTAGCTCCTACGAGCAGTACTTC. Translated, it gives CASSLAASSSYEQYF.